This TCR beta chain comes out of a study of blood T cell repertoires in COVID-19. Here immunoSEQ multiplex PCR was the method, and the copy in TCRdb shows in-frame clones only, minus some. There are 150,000 to 200,000 clones in the sample; around 87% occur only once, and more than 0.75% lies in the top ten. V lost 4 bases, J lost 4 bases, and 11 bases stayed unmatched. Germline loops: CDR1 SEHNR, CDR2 FQNEAQ (reference sequence). The CDR3 is 17 amino acids. V gene TRBV7-9 combines with J gene TRBJ1-4, with 8 positions matching TRBD1. Material: peripheral blood. The source of this sequence is a man younger than 35 with acute or convalescent COVID-19. The CDR3 region has the DNA TGTGCCAGCAGCTCAAACCCCCAGGGGGCGAGTAATGAAAAACTGTTTTTT. As protein: CASSSNPQGASNEKLFF.